The clone carrying this T cell receptor (beta chain) appeared a few times. The second PCR ran roughly 6 to 11 cycles with a sample-barcoded 5' primer and J-beta primers. Each CDR3 protein gets one entry after TCRdb re-called the 5' RACE reads with MiXCR. The top ten hold 7.7% of the sample, which has about 1,800,000 distinct CDR3 sequences, roughly 28% seen once. The sample is drawn from a study of blood T cells in healthy people across ages. Healthy Caucasian individuals from Russia aged about 6 to 90 were enrolled as donors. This clonotype was obtained from a woman aged 30 to 39 in good health. Material for sequencing was blood.

The CDR3 sequence is CASSFIGTPDTQYF. The CDR3 region has the DNA TGCGCCAGCAGCTTTATTGGGACCCCAGATACGCAGTATTTT. V gene TRBV5-1 combines with J gene TRBJ2-3, with D possibly called TRBD1 or TRBD2 (5 bases each). CDR3 length: 14 residues. The V gene lost 2 bases and the J gene lost 4 bases, with 11 bases spanning the gap. Germline lookup yields CDR1 SGHRS and CDR2 YFSETQ. Based on the CDR3 plus reference TRBV5-1 and TRBJ2-3, the full variable domain is KAGVTQTPRYLIKTRGQQVTLSCSPISGHRSVSWYQQTPGQGLQFLFEYFSETQRNKGNFPGRFSGRQFSNSRSEMNVSTLELGDSALYLCASSFIGTPDTQYFGPGTRLTVL.